The clone carrying this T cell receptor (beta chain) was observed at least ten times. TCRdb recomputed calls from the 5' RACE reads with MiXCR, one row per CDR3 protein. The sample includes under 25,000 distinct CDR3 sequences, around 5.2% of them seen just once. This sample was included in a study of T cells after yellow fever vaccination. About the study: Based on CD3, CD45RA, CCR7 and CD95, EM, EMRA, CM and Tscm memory subsets were sorted. Study results and caveats: CD4 and CD8 compartments shared a small share of clonotypes, likely from convergent recombination.

With 1 base removed from V and 2 bases from J, the gap between germline ends came to 8 bases. Germline V CDR1 and CDR2: SGHAT, FQNNGV. This CDR3 has 14 amino acids. This TCR was recovered from a man aged 18 to 30 who received the YFV17D yellow fever vaccine. Sample: PBMCs, either bulk or a sorted T-cell subset (CD4+, CD8+, memory, or dextramer-sorted; not recorded which), taken 45 days after the first yellow fever vaccination. The chain combines TRBV11-2 with TRBJ1-2; D remains unclear. The CDR3 is CASSLGAINYGYTF. The CDR3 coding sequence is TGTGCCAGCAGCTTAGGGGCGATAAACTATGGCTACACCTTC. The whole variable domain, filled in from reference TRBV11-2 and TRBJ1-2, reads EAGVAQSPRYKIIEKRQSVAFWCNPISGHATLYWYQQILGQGPKLLIQFQNNGVVDDSQLPKDRFSAERLKGVDSTLKIQPAKLEDSAVYLCASSLGAINYGYTFGSGTRLTVV.